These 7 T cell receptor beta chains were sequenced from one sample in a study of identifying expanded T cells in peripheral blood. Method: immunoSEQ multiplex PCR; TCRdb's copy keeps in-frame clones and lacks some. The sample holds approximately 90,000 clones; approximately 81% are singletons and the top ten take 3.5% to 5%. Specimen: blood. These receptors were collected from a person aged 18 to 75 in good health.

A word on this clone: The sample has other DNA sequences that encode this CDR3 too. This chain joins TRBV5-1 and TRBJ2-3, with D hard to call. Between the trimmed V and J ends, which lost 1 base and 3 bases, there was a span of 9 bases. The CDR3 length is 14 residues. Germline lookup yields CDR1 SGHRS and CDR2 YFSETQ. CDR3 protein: CASSLPGSTDTQYF. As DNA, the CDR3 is TGCGCCAGCAGCTTGCCCGGGTCAACAGATACGCAGTATTTT.

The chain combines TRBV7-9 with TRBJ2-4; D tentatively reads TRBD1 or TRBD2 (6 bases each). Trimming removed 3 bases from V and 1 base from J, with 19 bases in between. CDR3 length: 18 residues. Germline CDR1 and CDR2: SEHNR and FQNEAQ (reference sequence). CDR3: CASSFYEGGEIAKNIQYF. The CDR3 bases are TGTGCCAGCAGCTTTTATGAGGGGGGAGAAATTGCCAAAAACATTCAGTACTTC.

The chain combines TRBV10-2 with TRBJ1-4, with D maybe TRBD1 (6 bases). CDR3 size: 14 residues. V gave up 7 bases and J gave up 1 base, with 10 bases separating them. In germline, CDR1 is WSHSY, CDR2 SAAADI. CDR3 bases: TGCGCCAGCATGTCAGGGGTAACTAATGAAAAACTGTTTTTT. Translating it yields CASMSGVTNEKLFF.

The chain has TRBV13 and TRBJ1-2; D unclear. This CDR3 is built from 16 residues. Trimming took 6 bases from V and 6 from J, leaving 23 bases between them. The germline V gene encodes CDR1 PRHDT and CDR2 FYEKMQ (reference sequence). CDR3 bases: TGTGCCAGCAGTGCGAACCCGGGCCCCCAAGAAAATGGCTACACCTTC. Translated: CASSANPGPQENGYTF.

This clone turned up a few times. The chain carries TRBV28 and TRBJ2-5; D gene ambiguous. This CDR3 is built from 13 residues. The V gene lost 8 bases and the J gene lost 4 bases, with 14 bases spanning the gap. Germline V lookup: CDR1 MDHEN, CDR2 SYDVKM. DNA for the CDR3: TGTGCCAGCTCGGGTACAGTGCGAGAGACCCAGTACTTC. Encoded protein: CASSGTVRETQYF.

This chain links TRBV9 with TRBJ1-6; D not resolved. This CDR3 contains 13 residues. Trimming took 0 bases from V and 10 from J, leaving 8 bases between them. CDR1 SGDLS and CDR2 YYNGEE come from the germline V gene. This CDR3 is CASSVDQRSPLHF. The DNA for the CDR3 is TGTGCCAGCAGCGTAGACCAGCGATCACCCCTCCACTTT. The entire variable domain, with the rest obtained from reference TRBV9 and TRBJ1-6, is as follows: DSGVTQTPKHLITATGQRVTLRCSPRSGDLSVYWYQQSLDQGLQFLIQYYNGEERAKGNILERFSAQQFPDLHSELNLSSLELGDSALYFCASSVDQRSPLHFGNGTRLTVT.

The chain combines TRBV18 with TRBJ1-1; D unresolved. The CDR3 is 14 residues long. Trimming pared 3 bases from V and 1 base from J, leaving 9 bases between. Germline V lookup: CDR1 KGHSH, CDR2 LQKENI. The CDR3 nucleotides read TGTGCCAGCTCACCGTACTCAGCGAACACTGAAGCTTTCTTT. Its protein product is CASSPYSANTEAFF.